These T cell receptor beta chains were read from a single sample in a study of T cell responses to AZD1222 COVID-19 vaccine. The repertoire was sequenced with immunoSEQ multiplex PCR; TCRdb's copy has only in-frame clones and lacks some. This table has about 130,000 clones, around 90% appearing once. The sample here was peripheral blood, taken 28 days after the second AZD1222 dose. Source of these receptors: an adult who received the AZD1222 COVID-19 vaccine. Both conserved end residues are trimmed from each CDR3. The D gene is left open where the match is weak. Size is omitted from some rows. Given values are once, few, many or a class for expanded clones.

.,TRBV2,.,ASSLSGAGNTIY
.,TRBV7-2,.,ASRSALPGSYEQY
.,TRBV10-2,TRBD2,ASSELSGGGTGELF
.,TRBV2,TRBD1,ASSETDRANSPLH
.,TRBV6-4,.,ASSEQGGTEAF
.,TRBV10-1,.,ASSLALGSYNEQF
.,TRBV3-1/TRBV3-2,TRBD2,ASSPVLSSGRAQEQY
.,TRBV6-6,.,ASSSQGDTQY
.,TRBV6-1,.,ASSELNNYGYT
.,TRBV7-9,TRBD1,ASSTGQGRGTEAF
.,TRBV5-8,.,ASSDRTGDSNQPQH
once,TRBV5-6,.,ASSSIIVSDEKLF
.,TRBV5-1,.,ASSAQGRGYNEQF
.,TRBV10-2,TRBD1,ASSEPYRTGTGGTEAF
.,TRBV5-5,.,ASSLGTWETQY
.,TRBV12-5,TRBD1,ASGISGGGGYT
.,TRBV7-9,.,ASSLVEGTFGQF
.,TRBV5-4,.,ASSLGDPHLIDTQY
.,TRBV11-2,.,ASSLGTTSRDQPQH
.,TRBV5-1,.,ASSLSGGLNTEAF
once,TRBV7-3,.,ASSSGESLSPLH
once,TRBV5-1,TRBD2,ASSLGLAGEQY
.,TRBV2,.,ASSVEARDTQY
many,TRBV7-2,.,ASSPAGVNQPQH
.,TRBV5-6,.,ASSLGQGRYEQY
.,TRBV4-2,TRBD1,ASSPRTGGTGNTEAF
.,TRBV5-1,TRBD1,ASSIGTGGTLSVYEQY
.,TRBV11-3,.,ASSYRDVGTYEQY
.,TRBV27,.,ASSLKGGSRPQH
.,TRBV9,.,ASSVSGLETQY
.,TRBV14,.,ASSRLGQGTYNEQF
few,TRBV28,TRBD2,ASSSIWGLAGQETQY
.,TRBV4-3,TRBD1,ASSQEGTGGAYGYT
.,TRBV28,.,ASSLARDVSYEQY
.,TRBV11-2,.,ASSLSRASYEQY
.,TRBV5-1,.,ASSLDSSYNEQF
.,TRBV12-3/TRBV12-4,.,ASSYDSPEQY
.,TRBV5-5,.,ASSLDPGKEETQY
.,TRBV7-9,TRBD1,ASSTLQGATEAF
.,TRBV4-3,.,ASSQARTAGTGELF
.,TRBV5-1,.,ASSGSGPGELF
.,TRBV11-3,.,ASSLSGDTTEAF
.,TRBV4-3,TRBD1,ASSQESGGDRGLRETQY
.,TRBV4-2,.,ASSLFEGRATDGELF
.,TRBV3-1/TRBV3-2,TRBD2,ASNQGLAGAEQY
.,TRBV6-2/TRBV6-3,.,ASSWGRYEQY
.,TRBV27,.,ASSPTRHHSEQF
.,TRBV28,.,ASSLVPYNEQF
.,TRBV28,.,ATRDSSYQETQY
.,TRBV9,.,ASGPGTALGEQY
.,TRBV11-2,TRBD1,ASSLAPQGAIYEQY
.,TRBV5-6,.,ASFEGPTGHLSYEQY
.,TRBV5-4,.,ASSPGSKTGEKLF
once,TRBV19,TRBD1,ASSNTQGADTQY
.,TRBV18,.,ASSPSLTGGLDYGYT
.,TRBV28,.,ASTSTTGVTGVRNQPQH
once,TRBV28,.,ASSLGGRGTEAF
.,TRBV2,.,ASGSRNYGYT
.,TRBV24-1,TRBD1,ATSDPRTGGTEAF